This T cell receptor (beta chain) stems from a study of cytomegalovirus exposure and HLA in healthy donors (dated by TCRdb to the late 2010s). Concerning the study at large: In an earlier analysis of 450 to 750 of the donors, around 290 Gb of sequence data and about 110 million unique TCR beta sequences from 180 million or so T cells were reported. Rather than using new phenotypic data, the later analysis identified candidate immune exposures from TCR beta sequences and from how often those sequences occurred across donors. All discovery cohort repertoires had been generated on a single sequencing platform. Five DR-DQ haplotypes were treated as single units for association and clustering because of strong linkage in the cohort. A later genetic analysis took genome-wide SNP genotypes for about 65% of the roughly 670 donors and used that subset as a discovery cohort. In a later analysis, previously published TCR beta repertoires from 500 to 750 donors were re-analyzed and high-resolution HLA genotyping was added so that TCR occurrence patterns could be studied. The number of donors typed differed by locus, with about 629-630 for A, B, C, DRB1 and DQB1, roughly 550 for DQA1, approximately 580 for DPA1, and 400 to 490 for DPB1. Along with the roughly 670-subject first cohort, a separate validation cohort of 120 different subjects was used. The study aimed to test whether signatures of past pathogen exposure could be identified by cataloging public T cell receptors. Among about 410 genotyped donors of the cohort, an average of approximately 220,000 unique TCR beta nucleotide sequences was sequenced per donor, of which 15% to 20% were non-productive. Class I and class II HLA loci were covered by the typing at four-digit resolution. Donor age, sex, ethnicity and CMV serostatus were compiled alongside the repertoire data. An earlier analysis of 587 of the donors used high-throughput TCR beta sequencing to judge whether each TCR beta V gene segment behaved as functional or pseudogenic. Of the roughly 400 genotyped donors, roughly 80% were placed in the genetic ancestry cluster associated with self-reported Caucasian donors. High-throughput TCR immunosequencing, statistical association of individual TCRs with disease status, and machine learning were combined to predict cytomegalovirus infection status. Using immunosequencing, the study profiled T cell repertoires from about 620 subjects and related those repertoires to cytomegalovirus serostatus. An early release that covered approximately 600 HLA-typed donors contained approximately 300 gigabases of sequencing data and tens of millions of unique TCR sequences.

There are 15 amino acids in the CDR3, from cysteine to phenylalanine inclusive. Of all the DNA, just the CDR3 is kept, 45 bases in frame from base 1. Taken from the germline V gene, the CDR1 and CDR2 loops are SNHLY and FYNNEI. Trimming accounts for 6 bases at V and 7 bases at J, while the number of junction bases matched to no gene is 9. As for this clone: Its recognized antigen is unknown. The sample holds no much larger clone one base away, and base qualities are not on file.

In total, 630 or so healthy bone marrow donors made up the cohort. At the time of sampling, all cohort members were nominally healthy, though unrecorded immune exposures were likely present. The donor tested CMV seronegative and was one of the 352 seronegative cohort members. A peripheral blood sample was collected from each donor, and TCR beta sequencing was performed on peripheral blood mononuclear cells. Genomic DNA extraction from the blood cell samples was performed with the Qiagen DNeasy Blood Extraction Kit. On the study overall, not on this receptor specifically: A group of highly shared sequence variants was considered likely to be a technical artifact of the sequencing pipeline. A further reported finding was that TCR beta sequences accurately predicted the HLA-A and HLA-B alleles for most subjects in the first cohort. In vitro tests confirmed that a few of the cytomegalovirus-associated TCR beta chains recognize cytomegalovirus antigens. Roughly uniform sequencing depth across donors was assumed in presence/absence analyses, although this assumption may not hold. The only immune exposure information available for the cohort was CMV serostatus. An earlier analysis of around 540 of the donors showed that most TCR beta V segments appeared in productive rearrangements either about 87% or about 30% of the time, which broadly matched IMGT annotations. The study listed 170 or so TCR beta chains as associated with cytomegalovirus. In a later analysis, the rate of TCR association differed among HLA loci, with DRB1 alleles having the most associated TCRs and HLA-C alleles having the fewest. Correlated functional status among segregating V segments might be attributable to linkage disequilibrium, but an unknown experimental factor could not be ruled out. Compared with equally common non-associated chains, HLA-associated TCR beta chains in a later analysis were more clonally expanded and had lower generation probabilities. HLA typing was unavailable for some donors at each locus, so association tests used only the typed subset. The 87-base-pair reads could not distinguish some IMGT-functional V segments, including TRBV6-2 and TRBV6-3, so those segments were excluded. The earlier analysis of nearly 600 of the donors excluded some 16 rarely observed V segments, including chromosome 9 orphons, because counts were too low. Across donors, most TCR sequences were observed very rarely, whereas some public TCRs were present in many individuals. According to a later analysis, parvovirus B19, influenza, CMV and Epstein-Barr virus appeared linked to several top co-occurrence clusters. V-gene and J-gene trimming of TCR beta chains was associated with a missense DCLRE1C variant in a later genetic analysis, and the association was replicated in an independent cohort. According to a later analysis, most CMV-associated TCR beta chains appeared to be HLA-restricted, and the HLA associations seemed to be driven largely by CMV exposure. In a later genetic analysis, fewer N-insertions in productive TCRs were reported among donors in an Asian-associated ancestry cluster than the roughly 700-donor mean. Specific HLA alleles were associated with some 15,000 TCR beta sequences at a false discovery rate of 0.05 in a later analysis. Only TCR beta chains were sequenced in this cohort, and the absence of alpha or paired-chain data limited detectable features. In both the original and validation cohorts, the classifier was reported to diagnose cytomegalovirus status with high specificity and sensitivity. It was suggested by the authors that the approach could potentially be generalized to other disease states and immunological phenotypes. Assigning TCR associations to individual alleles was difficult when HLA alleles, especially DR and DQ, strongly co-occurred.

Receptor amplification or capture employed the immunoSEQ multiplex PCR assay. A mixture of 60 forward primers for TCR Vbeta segments and 13 reverse primers for TCR Jbeta segments was used in the multiplex PCR. The CDR3 region of rearranged TCR beta genes was amplified from genomic DNA with a multiplex PCR assay. The amplified TCR beta libraries were sequenced on the Illumina HiSeq System as 87-base-pair reads. From the authors' description of their analysis: A later analysis counted about 82 million unique TCR beta chains across the roughly 700 repertoires, and some 11 million of these chains were shared by at least two donors. Raw reads were error-corrected and collapsed into unique sequences with a nearest-neighbor algorithm that merged closely related sequences to remove PCR and sequencing errors. V, D and J gene segments were assigned by aligning CDR3 sequences to IMGT reference sequences. For a sequence to be retained, a match of at least six nucleotides was required to both a V gene segment and a J gene segment. A rearrangement was called productive if the CDR3 had no stop codons and remained in frame with V and J, and every other rearrangement was called non-productive. CDR3 was defined by IMGT convention, running from the second conserved V-encoded cysteine to the conserved J-encoded phenylalanine. The earlier analysis of some 540 of the donors excluded any sequence lacking an unambiguous match to a single V gene segment. In an earlier analysis of 500 to 750 of the donors, V segments were called functional above 56.7% productive rearrangements and were called segregating when the between-donor standard deviation exceeded 5%. A statistical classification framework was built for diagnosing cytomegalovirus status from the catalog of TCR beta chain sequences. In a later analysis, TCR nucleotide sequences were compared against IMGT/GENE-DB human TR gene sequences so that V and J genes could be assigned. In a later analysis, CDR3 sequences and most-parsimonious VDJ recombination scenarios were assigned using the TCRdist pipeline. In a later analysis, each TCR beta chain was defined by its CDR3 amino acid sequence together with its V-gene family, and reads lacking a unique V-gene family were excluded. To address suspected cross-contamination and a sequencing artifact, a later analysis removed over 500 highly shared, low-generation-probability nucleotide sequences. In a later analysis, a clonal expansion index was calculated for each public chain from normalized within-repertoire ranks of inferred template counts. In a later analysis, generation probabilities were computed using a VDJ recombination model fitted to out-of-frame rearrangements, and the results were checked against IGoR. Hypergeometric tests were used in a later analysis to score TCR-TCR, TCR-HLA and TCR-CMV co-occurrence, with a repertoire-size bias correction applied to the TCR pairs. To estimate false discovery rates, a later analysis permuted the HLA or CMV assignments 20 times. A later analysis grouped co-occurring TCRs with DBSCAN, adding TCRdist sequence similarity when clustering within HLA-allele-positive subsets. Repertoires with fewer than 30,000 or more than 120,000 public chains, plus five repertoires with anomalous nucleotide sharing, were excluded from co-occurrence clustering. As stored in TCRdb, this immuneACCESS dataset retains in-frame rearrangements with V and J assigned. A fraction of the clones does not appear; measured against another copy, unresolved V genes explain less than half of the discrepancy, and the remainder lacks a known reason. Clone size and V and J calls were adopted from that table, with D and trimming inferred from the DNA. This sample is represented by over 150,000 clones; roughly 72% of them were singletons. Roughly 2.2% of the sample rests with the top ten.

Sequenced sample: PBMCs. This sequence uses TRBV2 and TRBJ2-2; TRBD1 lines up with 9 middle nucleotides. The origin of this receptor is a man aged 30 to 45 in good health and CMV-seronegative. The CDR3 sequence is CASSAGTGWGGELFF. The nucleotide sequence reads TGTGCCAGCAGCGCCGGGACAGGGTGGGGCGGGGAGCTGTTTTTT.